One sample yielded the 32 T cell receptor beta chains listed below, sequenced in a study of blood T cell repertoires in COVID-19. Method: immunoSEQ multiplex PCR; TCRdb's copy keeps in-frame clones and lacks some. The sample lists 30,000 or so clones; about 89% were seen once. Sequencing was performed on peripheral blood. The receptors here all came from a human donor in a cohort sampled during active COVID-19.

This chain links TRBV7-3 with TRBJ2-2, with 9 bases that match TRBD1. The CDR3 loop spans 16 amino acids. CDR1 is SGHTA and CDR2 is FQGTGA in the germline V gene. Losses at the gene ends were 3 bases for V and 4 bases for J; bases not matched to a gene: 6. The CDR3 coding sequence is TGTGCCAGCAGCTTCCCCGGGACAGGGATCACCGGGGAGCTGTTTTTT. Translating gives CASSFPGTGITGELFF.

The rearrangement links TRBV11-2 to TRBJ2-3; D unresolved. V lost 5 bases and J lost 1, with 10 bases in between. The CDR3 runs to 14 residues. Germline V gives CDR1 SGHAT, CDR2 FQNNGV. CDR3 region: CASSPAGGTDTQYF. CDR3 DNA: TGTGCCAGCAGCCCCGCAGGTGGCACAGATACGCAGTATTTT.

This rearrangement joins TRBV11-3 to TRBJ2-3; the match to TRBD2 covers 7 bases. The length of the CDR3 is 15 residues. Germline loops: CDR1 SGHNT, CDR2 YENEEA. V shed 5 bases and J 6 bases; nucleotides not matched to a gene: 11. The CDR3 region is CASSPGGGRADTQYF. CDR3 sequence (DNA): TGTGCCAGCAGCCCGGGAGGAGGGAGGGCGGATACGCAGTATTTT.

This clone has only one observation. V is TRBV12-3 or TRBV12-4 and J is TRBJ2-7, with 10 positions matching TRBD1. This CDR3 comprises 12 residues. J was trimmed by 9 bases and V by 5 bases; bases with no gene match: 4. CDR3 region: CASSRGDRGQYF. The CDR3 DNA reads as TGTGCCAGCAGTAGGGGGGACAGGGGGCAGTACTTC.

V usage is TRBV7-8 and J usage is TRBJ2-5; D perhaps matches TRBD2 (5 bases). V was trimmed by 4 bases and J by 5 bases, leaving 14 bases between them. The CDR3 loop spans 14 amino acids. CDR1 and CDR2 from the germline V gene are SGHVS and FQNEAQ. CDR3 region: CASSSRRLAETQYF. CDR3 sequence (DNA): TGTGCCAGCAGCTCGAGGCGGCTAGCTGAGACCCAGTACTTC.

The chain carries TRBV12-3 or TRBV12-4 and TRBJ1-4; TRBD1 is a possible D gene (5 bases). Trimming shortened V by 5 bases and J by 5 bases, and 9 bases separated the two germline ends. The length of the CDR3 is 13 residues. The CDR3 region is CASSRAGNEKLFF. DNA for the CDR3: TGTGCCAGCAGTAGGGCAGGGAATGAAAAACTGTTTTTT.

This chain connects TRBV20-1 to TRBJ2-1; D is perhaps TRBD2 (5 bases). The CDR3 length is 14 residues. Germline V gene sequence: CDR1 DFQATT, CDR2 SNEGSKA (reference sequence). Trimming removed 3 bases at V and 0 bases at J, with 9 bases between. CDR3 coding DNA: TGCAGTGCTAGTAGGAGCGGCTCCTACAATGAGCAGTTCTTC. Amino acids: CSASRSGSYNEQFF.

This rearrangement joins TRBV7-2 to TRBJ2-3, with 8 bases fitting TRBD1. The V gene's germline CDR1 is SGHTA and CDR2 FQGNSA. This CDR3 spans 16 amino acids. V gave up 1 base and J gave up 0 bases; unmatched junction bases: 3. In DNA form, the CDR3 reads TGTGCCAGCAGCTTAGACAGGGGGATGAGCACAGATACGCAGTATTTT. Translation gives CASSLDRGMSTDTQYF.

V usage is TRBV6-5 and J usage is TRBJ1-1; tentative D call: TRBD1 (5 bases). Germline V gives CDR1 MNHEY, CDR2 SVGAGI. The CDR3 loop spans 14 amino acids. With 9 bases removed from V and 5 bases from J, the gap between germline ends came to 19 bases. The CDR3 sequence is CASTPGQKRTEAFF. Here the CDR3 DNA reads TGTGCCAGTACCCCCGGACAAAAACGGACTGAAGCTTTCTTT.

The chain joins TRBV11-2 to TRBJ2-7, with a weak D call TRBD2 (7 bases). CDR3 length: 14 amino acids. Germline V lookup: CDR1 SGHAT, CDR2 FQNNGV. Trimming took 5 bases from V and 9 from J, leaving 20 bases between them. The CDR3, as DNA: TGTGCCAGCAGCCGAGAGACCGGGGGGCGCGGGCAGTACTTC. It encodes CASSRETGGRGQYF.

This sequence joins TRBV5-5 and TRBJ1-1, with D possibly being TRBD1 (5 bases). The CDR3 runs to 16 residues. The germline V gene has CDR1 SGHKS and CDR2 YYEKEE (reference sequence). V was trimmed by 6 bases and J by 0 bases, leaving 18 bases between them. This CDR3 is CASTPGGALMNTEAFF. In nucleotides, the CDR3 is TGTGCCAGCACCCCTGGTGGGGCACTCATGAACACTGAAGCTTTCTTT.

The chain combines TRBV4-1 with TRBJ2-7; 9 bases are a match to TRBD1. V lost 0 bases, J lost 4 bases, and 4 bases stayed unmatched. The CDR3 has 15 residues. Looked up from germline, CDR1 is MGHRA and CDR2 is YSYEKL. The CDR3 coding sequence is TGCGCCAGCAGCCAAGATTCGGGACAGGGTTACGAGCAGTACTTC. It is translated as CASSQDSGQGYEQYF.

CDR3 in amino acids: CASSPNRGGEKLFF. DNA of the CDR3: TGTGCCAGTAGTCCGAATCGGGGGGGGGAAAAACTGTTTTTT. The chain couples TRBV19 to TRBJ1-4; D might be TRBD1 (5 bases). From germline, CDR1 is LNHDA and CDR2 SQIVND (reference sequence). The CDR3 sequence is 14 residues long. Trimming took off 5 bases at V and 8 bases at J, with 15 bases between the two ends.

V gene TRBV7-2 combines with J gene TRBJ2-3, with TRBD2 matching 10 bases. Per the germline V gene, CDR1 is SGHTA and CDR2 is FQGNSA. V was pared by 1 base and J by 7 bases, with 8 bases of the junction left unmatched. The CDR3 sequence is 16 residues long. The CDR3 sequence is CASSLDGSGGTNTQYF. The CDR3 DNA reads as TGTGCCAGCAGCTTAGATGGTAGCGGGGGGACGAATACGCAGTATTTT. The complete variable domain, with remaining parts taken from reference TRBV7-2 and TRBJ2-3, reads GAGVSQSPSNKVTEKGKDVELRCDPISGHTALYWYRQSLGQGLEFLIYFQGNSAPDKSGLPSDRFSAERTGGSVSTLTIQRTQQEDSAVYLCASSLDGSGGTNTQYFGPGTRLTVL.

The V gene is TRBV5-5, the J gene TRBJ2-2; tentative D call: TRBD2 (6 bases). CDR1 is SGHKS, CDR2 YYEKEE, per germline (reference sequence). There are 15 residues in the CDR3. The V end was cut by 2 bases, the J end by 2 bases, with 10 bases between. The CDR3 sequence is CASSFIADNTGELFF. The CDR3 coding sequence is TGTGCCAGCAGCTTCATAGCGGATAACACCGGGGAGCTGTTTTTT.

The chain links TRBV12-5 to TRBJ2-3, with D tentatively TRBD2 (5 bases). This CDR3 region has 15 residues. CDR1 is LGHNT, CDR2 FRNRAP, per germline. Trimming took 7 bases from V and 0 from J, leaving 14 bases between them. The CDR3: CASAGLAHSTDTQYF. The CDR3 coding sequence is TGTGCTAGTGCCGGGCTAGCACATAGCACAGATACGCAGTATTTT.

This clone has only one observation. This chain connects TRBV15 to TRBJ1-5, with unresolved D. The CDR3 is made up of 15 amino acids. V lost 5 bases and J lost 3, with 14 bases in between. Germline lookup yields CDR1 LNHNV and CDR2 YYDKDF (reference sequence). The CDR3 DNA reads TGTGCCACCAGCGAGAAAGGCAGGAACAATCAGCCCCAGCATTTT. Encoded protein: CATSEKGRNNQPQHF.

The rearrangement joins TRBV10-3 to TRBJ2-2; TRBD2 is a possible D gene (6 bases). Trimming took off 8 bases at V and 0 bases at J, with 13 bases between the two ends. Germline V gene sequence: CDR1 ENHRY, CDR2 SYGVKD. The length of the CDR3 is 15 residues. CDR3 sequence (DNA): TGTGCCATCGGGGGAGGACTTACGAACACCGGGGAGCTGTTTTTT. It translates to CAIGGGLTNTGELFF.

This chain joins TRBV7-6 and TRBJ2-7, with 7 bases identical to TRBD2. Germline V gene sequence: CDR1 SGHVS, CDR2 FNYEAQ. CDR3 length equals 17 residues. V dropped 3 bases and J dropped 5; count of bases not matched to a gene: 16. The CDR3, as DNA: TGTGCCAGCAGCTTCGCCAGCCTCTGGGGGGGTACCCACGAGCAGTACTTC. Its translation: CASSFASLWGGTHEQYF.

V gene TRBV30 combines with J gene TRBJ1-6; 10 nucleotides line up with TRBD1. Germline V gives CDR1 GTSNPN, CDR2 SVGIG (reference sequence). The CDR3 sequence is 13 residues long. The V gene end was trimmed by 8 bases and the J gene end by 6 bases; junction bases not matched to a gene: 4. The CDR3 loop is CARRDRGNSPLHF. CDR3 nucleotides: TGTGCCCGCCGGGACAGGGGTAATTCACCCCTCCACTTT.

The rearrangement joins TRBV7-8 to TRBJ2-1; D ambiguous. The length of the CDR3 is 16 residues. CDR1 is SGHVS, CDR2 FQNEAQ, per germline. V gave up 1 base and J gave up 9 bases, with 19 bases separating them. DNA for the CDR3: TGTGCCAGCAGCTTAGAAGGAGTAGTATACTTAAGTGAGCAGTTCTTC. Protein product: CASSLEGVVYLSEQFF.

The CDR3 nucleotides read TGTGCCAGCAGCGTAGTAGCGGAAGAGACCCAGTACTTC. Translated: CASSVVAEETQYF. The V call is TRBV9, the J call TRBJ2-5; D might be TRBD2 (6 bases). Germline CDR1 reads SGDLS; CDR2 reads YYNGEE. The CDR3 length is 13 residues. V shed 0 bases and J shed 3 bases, with 6 bases lying between them. Full variable domain (missing parts from reference TRBV9 and TRBJ2-5): DSGVTQTPKHLITATGQRVTLRCSPRSGDLSVYWYQQSLDQGLQFLIQYYNGEERAKGNILERFSAQQFPDLHSELNLSSLELGDSALYFCASSVVAEETQYFGPGTRLLVL.

This chain uses TRBV3-1 (or the pseudogene TRBV3-2) with TRBJ1-4, with no clear D. V was pared by 2 bases and J by 8 bases, with 15 bases between. Germline V lookup: CDR1 LGHDT, CDR2 YNNKEL (reference sequence). This CDR3 is built from 15 residues. The CDR3 sequence: CASSQYHSRLEKLFF. CDR3 bases: TGTGCCAGCAGCCAATACCACTCCCGTCTGGAAAAACTGTTTTTT.

The J gene is TRBJ1-3, the V gene TRBV27, with D possibly being TRBD1 (5 bases). Trimming shortened V by 7 bases and J by 4 bases, and 17 bases separated the two germline ends. Germline values: CDR1 MNHEY, CDR2 SMNVEV (reference sequence). The CDR3 consists of 15 residues. The CDR3 here is CASTRGIEEGNTIYF. The CDR3 region has the DNA TGTGCCAGCACCCGGGGGATCGAGGAGGGAAACACCATATATTTT.

The J gene is TRBJ1-3, the V gene TRBV23-1; D gene uncertain. TRBV23-1 is an ORF, with its function uncertain. The CDR3 contains 16 residues. The V end lost 0 bases, the J end lost 0 bases, and 9 bases lay between the germline ends. CDR3: CASSQSRVISGNTIYF. CDR3 bases: TGCGCCAGCAGTCAATCGAGGGTAATCTCTGGAAACACCATATATTTT.

As DNA, the CDR3 is TGCGCCAGCAGCCCGCTGACAGGGGGCTACGAGCAGTACTTC. Amino acid sequence: CASSPLTGGYEQYF. J is TRBJ2-7 and V is TRBV5-1; 9 bases map to TRBD1. The V segment lost 4 bases and the J segment 3 bases; nucleotides outside the gene matches: 5. CDR3 length: 14 residues. The V gene's germline CDR1 is SGHRS and CDR2 YFSETQ. Looking up the rest from reference TRBV5-1 and TRBJ2-7 gives the full variable domain: KAGVTQTPRYLIKTRGQQVTLSCSPISGHRSVSWYQQTPGQGLQFLFEYFSETQRNKGNFPGRFSGRQFSNSRSEMNVSTLELGDSALYLCASSPLTGGYEQYFGPGTRLTVT.

This clone was recorded once. The chain uses TRBV19 and TRBJ2-1; 9 bases fit TRBD2. J was trimmed by 3 bases and V by 4 bases; bases with no gene match: 1. Germline lookup yields CDR1 LNHDA and CDR2 SQIVND (reference sequence). CDR3 length: 14 residues. CDR3 sequence reads: CASSSGGDYNEQFF. CDR3 DNA sequence: TGTGCCAGTAGTAGCGGGGGGGACTACAATGAGCAGTTCTTC.

The J gene is TRBJ2-1, the V gene TRBV2; tentatively, D is TRBD2 (7 bases). The V gene lost 8 bases and the J gene lost 9 bases, with 20 bases spanning the gap. Germline assignment: CDR1 SNHLY and CDR2 FYNNEI. This CDR3 is built from 14 residues. DNA of the CDR3: TGTGCCAGCTCGAAAACGGGGGGCCGGGTTGAGCAGTTCTTC. It codes for CASSKTGGRVEQFF.

This chain connects TRBV7-6 to TRBJ1-3; D unclear. Germline V gene lookup returns CDR1 SGHVS and CDR2 FNYEAQ. V was trimmed by 3 bases and J by 2 bases, leaving 5 bases between them. This CDR3 has 13 amino acids. CDR3 sequence: CASSFTTGNTIYF. CDR3 nucleotides: TGTGCCAGCAGCTTCACTACTGGAAACACCATATATTTT.

The DNA for the CDR3 is TGTGCCAGCAGCCCGGGAGGCCGCACCATATATTTT. Translation: CASSPGGRTIYF. This rearrangement joins TRBV5-8 to TRBJ1-3, with no clear D. Trimming took 4 bases from V and 9 from J, leaving 11 bases between them. From germline, CDR1 is SGHTS and CDR2 YDEGEE. The CDR3 is 12 amino acids.

The chain links TRBV24-1 to TRBJ2-5; a weak D match, TRBD1 (6 bases). Trimming pared 2 bases from V and 9 bases from J, leaving 21 bases between. Germline lookup yields CDR1 KGHDR and CDR2 SFDVKD. The CDR3 consists of 16 residues. DNA for the CDR3: TGTGCCACCAGTGATTCTTCTCTGATTCCCGCAGGGGCCCAGTACTTC. Protein product: CATSDSSLIPAGAQYF.

This CDR3 reads CASSAGTVLGQYF. The CDR3 DNA reads as TGTGCCAGCAGCGCCGGGACAGTGCTCGGGCAGTACTTC. The gene calls are TRBV7-8 and TRBJ2-7, with TRBD1 identical over 7 bases. This CDR3 spans 13 amino acids. The germline V gene encodes CDR1 SGHVS and CDR2 FQNEAQ. Trimming took 5 bases from V and 9 from J; bases not matched to a gene: 10.